The clone carrying this T cell receptor beta chain was counted only a few times. This sample is drawn from a study of blood T cells in healthy people across ages. A sample-barcoded 5' primer and a J-beta primer mix were used in a second PCR of about 7 to 11 cycles. Each CDR3 protein gets one entry after TCRdb re-called the 5' RACE reads with MiXCR. The table shows approximately 880,000 distinct CDR3 sequences, with about 44% occurring only once. Germline lookup yields CDR1 GTSNPN and CDR2 SVGIG (reference sequence). CDR3 length: 13 amino acids. The chain joins TRBV30 to TRBJ2-7; D not certain. The last part of the DNA fits TRBJ2-5 better; the J call may be wrong. Sequencing used blood. The receptor's source is a man aged 30-40 years in good health. The CDR3 nucleotides are TGTGCCTGGAGTGTAGGCGTTCTTGGGACCCAGTACTTC. Its translation is CAWSVGVLGTQYF.